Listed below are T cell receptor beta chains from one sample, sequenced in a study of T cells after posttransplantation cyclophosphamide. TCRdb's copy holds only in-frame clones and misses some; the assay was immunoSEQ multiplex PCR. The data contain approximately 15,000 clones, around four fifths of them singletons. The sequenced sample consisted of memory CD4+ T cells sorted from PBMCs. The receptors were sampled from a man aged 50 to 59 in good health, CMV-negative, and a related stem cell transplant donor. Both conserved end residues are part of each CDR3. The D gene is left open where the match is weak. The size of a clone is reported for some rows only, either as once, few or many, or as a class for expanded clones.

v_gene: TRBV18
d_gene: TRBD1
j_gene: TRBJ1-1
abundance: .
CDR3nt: TGTGCCAGCTCACTACATAGGGACAGCAACACTGAAGCTTTCTTT
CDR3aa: CASSLHRDSNTEAFF

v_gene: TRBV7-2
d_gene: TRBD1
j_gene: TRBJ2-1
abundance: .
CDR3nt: TGTGCCAGCAGGAACGGACAGGGCTCCTACAATGAGCAGTTCTTC
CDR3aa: CASRNGQGSYNEQFF

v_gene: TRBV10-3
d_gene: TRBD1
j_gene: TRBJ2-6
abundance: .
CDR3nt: TGTGCCATCAGGCTTGGACAGGGAAGGGCTGGGGCCAACGTCCTGACTTTC
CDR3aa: CAIRLGQGRAGANVLTF

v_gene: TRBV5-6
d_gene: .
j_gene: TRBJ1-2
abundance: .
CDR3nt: TGTGCCAGCAGCTTGGGGCTAGGGGTCAGGGGCTATGGCTACACCTTC
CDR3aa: CASSLGLGVRGYGYTF

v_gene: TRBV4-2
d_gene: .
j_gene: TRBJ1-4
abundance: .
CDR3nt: TGTGCCAGCAGCCGCCCCGGGGTTAATGAAAAACTGTTTTTT
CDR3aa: CASSRPGVNEKLFF

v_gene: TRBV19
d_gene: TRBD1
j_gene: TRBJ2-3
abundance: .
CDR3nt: TGTGCCAGTCGGGACAGCCCCACAGATACGCAGTATTTT
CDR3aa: CASRDSPTDTQYF

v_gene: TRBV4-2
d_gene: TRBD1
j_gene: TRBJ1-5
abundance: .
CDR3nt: TGTGCCAGCAGTCGTGACAGGGATCAGCCCCAGCATTTT
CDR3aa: CASSRDRDQPQHF

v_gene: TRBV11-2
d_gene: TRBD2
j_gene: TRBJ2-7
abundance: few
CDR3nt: TGTGCCAGCAGCCACGCAGGTACTAGCGGGAGCTACGAGCAGTACTTC
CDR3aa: CASSHAGTSGSYEQYF

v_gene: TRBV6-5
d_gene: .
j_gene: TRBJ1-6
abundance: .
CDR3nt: TGTGCCAGCAGTTACCGGCAGGGTGATTCACCCCTCCACTTT
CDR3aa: CASSYRQGDSPLHF

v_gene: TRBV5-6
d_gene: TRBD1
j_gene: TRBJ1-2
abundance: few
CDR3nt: TGTGCCAGCAGCATGGGACAGGCGAACTATGGCTACACCTTC
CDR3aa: CASSMGQANYGYTF

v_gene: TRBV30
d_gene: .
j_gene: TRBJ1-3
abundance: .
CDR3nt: TGTGCCTGGAGTCGTTCAGGATACTCTGGAAACACCATATATTTT
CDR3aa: CAWSRSGYSGNTIYF